This T cell receptor beta chain is drawn from a study of PD-L1 blockade in urothelial cancer. Study-wide background: Patients, treated from about 2014 onward, received atezolizumab 1,200 mg intravenously every 3 weeks. Counts from blood samples showed a median of roughly 150,000 T cells.

CDR1 is SGHNT, CDR2 YYREEE, per germline (reference sequence). The V end was cut by 2 bases, the J end by 2 bases, with 3 bases between. The CDR3 is 12 amino acids. Regarding time point: pretreatment peripheral blood. Locally advanced or metastatic urothelial carcinoma affected the patients. Study conclusions and caveats: Below-median blood TCR clonality before treatment forecast better survival.

Concerning this clone: Its cognate antigen is unknown.

The method was immunoSEQ multiplex PCR; TCRdb's version includes in-frame clones alone and lacks a portion of them. Of around 57,000 clones listed, roughly 77% are singletons. The V call is TRBV5-4, the J call TRBJ2-3; D uncertain. The material sequenced was PBMCs, taken around atezolizumab (anti-PD-L1) treatment. The receptor comes from a man in his 70s with urothelial cancer. CDR3 region: CASSFHTDTQYF. The CDR3 DNA follows: TGTGCCAGCAGCTTCCACACAGATACGCAGTATTTT.